This T cell receptor (beta chain) derives from a study of blood T cell repertoires in COVID-19. Study as a whole: From T cells, B-cell-depleted T cells, or PBMCs came the material, which was cDNA or gDNA.

In the original workflow: Amplification of reference gene primers provided the estimated nucleated cell counts. Sequenced by immunoSEQ multiplex PCR; TCRdb stores in-frame clones only, minus some. V and J calls and clone size are copied from that table; D and trimming were computed from the DNA. The sample has roughly 250,000 clones, approximately 83% seen once. The germline V gene has CDR1 MDHEN and CDR2 SYDVKM. V was pared by 7 bases and J by 7 bases, with 23 bases between. The CDR3 totals 16 residues. Sample: peripheral blood. The TCR sequence derives from a woman aged 80 or older with acute or convalescent COVID-19. The chain carries TRBV28 and TRBJ1-5; perhaps TRBD1 as D (5 bases). CDR3 sequence reads: CASTLGGRVVKQPQHF. The CDR3 bases are TGTGCCAGCACCTTGGGCGGCAGGGTCGTTAAGCAGCCCCAGCATTTT. Looking up the rest from reference TRBV28 and TRBJ1-5 gives the full variable domain: DVKVTQSSRYLVKRTGEKVFLECVQDMDHENMFWYRQDPGLGLRLIYFSYDVKMKEKGDIPEGYSVSREKKERFSLILESASTNQTSMYLCASTLGGRVVKQPQHFGDGTRLSIL.